This T cell receptor (beta chain) was obtained from a study of CD8 T cells in Susac syndrome. Sequencing of TCR beta was carried out in blood CD8+ and CD4+ T cells. CDR1 is SQVTM and CDR2 is ANQGSEA in the germline V gene. V lost 5 bases, J lost 1 base, and 14 bases lay in between. This CDR3 is built from 14 residues. After extraction with the RNeasy kit, roughly 0.45 to 1 ug of the RNA was reverse transcribed using random hexamers. The TCR beta CDR3 was amplified by immunoSEQ multiplex PCR across 54 Vbeta, 13 Jbeta. MiXCR was run by TCRdb on the immunoSEQ multiplex PCR reads, yielding one entry per CDR3 protein. This sample carries just over 150,000 distinct CDR3 sequences, about 95% of them seen once, and the ten largest clones take roughly 0.15%.

Specimen: CD4+ T cells from PBMCs. The V call is TRBV29-1, the J call TRBJ2-5; D may be TRBD2 (5 bases). The TCR originated in a human donor with Susac syndrome. The CDR3 sequence: CSVSAGQSQETQYF. In DNA form, the CDR3 reads TGCAGCGTTTCGGCGGGTCAAAGCCAAGAGACCCAGTACTTC.